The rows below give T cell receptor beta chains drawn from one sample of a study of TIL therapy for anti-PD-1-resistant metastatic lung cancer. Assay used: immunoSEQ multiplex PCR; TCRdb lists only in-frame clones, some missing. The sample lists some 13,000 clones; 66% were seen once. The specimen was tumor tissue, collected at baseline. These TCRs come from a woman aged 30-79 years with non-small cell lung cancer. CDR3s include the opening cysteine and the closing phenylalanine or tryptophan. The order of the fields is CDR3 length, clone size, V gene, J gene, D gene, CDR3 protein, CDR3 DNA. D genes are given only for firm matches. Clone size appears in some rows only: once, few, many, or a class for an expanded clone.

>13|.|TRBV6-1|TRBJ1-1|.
CASRFTGIAEAFF
TGTGCCAGCAGGTTCACAGGGATCGCTGAAGCTTTCTTT
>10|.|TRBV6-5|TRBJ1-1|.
CASREGSAFF
TGTGCCAGCAGGGAGGGATCTGCTTTCTTT
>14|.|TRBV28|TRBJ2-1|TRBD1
CASSRRSTGGEQFF
TGTGCCAGCAGTCGCCGTTCGACAGGGGGTGAGCAGTTCTTC
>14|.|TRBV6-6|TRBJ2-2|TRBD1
CASRSHLGTVELFF
TGTGCCAGCAGGTCCCACTTAGGGACAGTGGAGCTGTTTTTT
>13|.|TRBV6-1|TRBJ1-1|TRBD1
CASRTDRETEAFF
TGTGCCAGCAGGACTGACAGGGAGACTGAAGCTTTCTTT
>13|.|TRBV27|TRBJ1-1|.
CASRQTTQSLAFF
TGTGCCAGCAGGCAAACAACCCAGTCCTTAGCTTTCTTT
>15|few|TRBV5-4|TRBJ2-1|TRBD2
CASSLAGASGNEQFF
TGTGCCAGCAGCTTAGCGGGAGCGTCGGGCAATGAGCAGTTCTTC
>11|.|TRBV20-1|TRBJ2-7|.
CSPGRSYEGYF
TGCAGTCCAGGACGGTCCTACGAGGGGTACTTC
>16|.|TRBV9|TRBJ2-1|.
CASSPRTGSSYNEQFF
TGTGCCAGCAGCCCGAGGACGGGGAGCTCCTACAATGAGCAGTTCTTC
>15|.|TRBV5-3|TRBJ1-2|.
CARSCRDKGNYGYTF
TGTGCCAGAAGCTGTCGTGACAAAGGTAACTATGGCTACACCTTC
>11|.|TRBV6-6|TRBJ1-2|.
CASSYLDGYTF
TGTGCCAGCAGTTACTTAGATGGCTACACCTTC
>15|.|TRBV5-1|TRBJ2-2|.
CASSLIGGDTGELFF
TGCGCCAGCAGCTTGATAGGGGGTGACACCGGGGAGCTGTTTTTT
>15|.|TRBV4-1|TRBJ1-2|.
CASSQVSTGGYGYTF
TGCGCCAGCAGCCAAGTCTCGACAGGAGGGTATGGCTACACCTTC
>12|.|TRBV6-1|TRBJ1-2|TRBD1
CASSGQGAGYTF
TGTGCCAGCAGTGGACAGGGGGCGGGCTACACCTTC
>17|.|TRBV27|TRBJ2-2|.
CASSLDRTSANTGELFF
TGTGCCAGCAGTTTAGACAGAACCTCCGCGAACACCGGGGAGCTGTTTTTT
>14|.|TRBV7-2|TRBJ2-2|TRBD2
CASSSGTRAGELFF
TGTGCCAGCAGCTCAGGGACTAGAGCCGGGGAGCTGTTTTTT
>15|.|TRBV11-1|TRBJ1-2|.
CASSLQPGANYGYTF
TGTGCCAGCAGCTTACAGCCGGGCGCTAACTATGGCTACACCTTC
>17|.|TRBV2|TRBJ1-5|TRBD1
CASSVETGGMSNQPQHF
TGTGCCAGCAGTGTCGAGACAGGGGGCATGTCCAATCAGCCCCAGCATTTT
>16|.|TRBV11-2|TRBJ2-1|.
CASSLFPRGGAGEQFF
TGTGCCAGCAGCTTATTCCCTAGGGGGGGGGCCGGGGAGCAGTTCTTC
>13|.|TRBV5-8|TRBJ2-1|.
CASSLEVVREQFF
TGTGCCAGCAGCTTGGAAGTCGTCCGGGAGCAGTTCTTC
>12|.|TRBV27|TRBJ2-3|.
CATSTMRDTQYF
TGTGCCACCTCAACTATGCGGGATACGCAGTATTTT
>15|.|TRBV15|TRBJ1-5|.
CATSSGGVFYQPQHF
TGTGCCACCAGCAGTGGCGGGGTCTTTTATCAGCCCCAGCATTTT
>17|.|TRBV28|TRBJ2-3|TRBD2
CASSLWSLAVSTDTQYF
TGTGCCAGCAGTTTATGGTCTCTAGCGGTAAGCACAGATACGCAGTATTTT
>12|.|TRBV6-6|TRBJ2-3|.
CASSPSTDTQYF
TGTGCCAGCAGCCCGTCCACAGATACGCAGTATTTT
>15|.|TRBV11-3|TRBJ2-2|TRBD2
CASSLAGGETGELFF
TGTGCCAGCAGCTTAGCCGGGGGGGAGACCGGGGAGCTGTTTTTT
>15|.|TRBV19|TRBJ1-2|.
CASSIWRGRSYGYTF
TGTGCCAGTAGTATCTGGAGAGGCAGGAGCTATGGCTACACCTTC
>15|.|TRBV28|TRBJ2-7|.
CASSSRASIAYEQYF
TGTGCCAGCAGTTCAAGAGCTAGCATAGCCTACGAGCAGTACTTC
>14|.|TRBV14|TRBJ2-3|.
CASSQGRHTDTQYF
TGTGCCAGCAGCCAAGGAAGACACACAGATACGCAGTATTTT
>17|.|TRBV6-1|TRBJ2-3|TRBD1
CASSETTTGVFGDTQYF
TGTGCCAGCAGTGAGACTACTACAGGGGTGTTTGGAGATACGCAGTATTTT
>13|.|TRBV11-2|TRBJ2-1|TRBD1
CASSFPRGQEQFF
TGTGCCAGCAGCTTCCCAAGGGGGCAAGAGCAGTTCTTC
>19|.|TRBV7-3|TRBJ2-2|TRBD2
CASSIYGTSAHYVGGELFF
TGTGCCAGCAGCATCTACGGGACTAGCGCCCACTATGTGGGCGGGGAGCTGTTTTTT
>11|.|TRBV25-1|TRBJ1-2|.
CATPIKTGYTF
TGTGCCACCCCGATTAAGACTGGCTACACCTTC
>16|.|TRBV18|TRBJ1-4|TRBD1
CASSPAIQGASEKLFF
TGTGCCAGCTCACCAGCTATACAGGGGGCAAGTGAAAAACTGTTTTTT
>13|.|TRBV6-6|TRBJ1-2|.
CASRQAGGRGYTF
TGTGCCAGCAGGCAGGCGGGGGGGCGTGGCTACACCTTC
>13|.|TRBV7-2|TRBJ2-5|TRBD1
CASSPGQIETQYF
TGTGCCAGCAGCCCGGGACAGATAGAGACCCAGTACTTC
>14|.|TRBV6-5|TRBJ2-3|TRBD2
CATRRASGIHTQYF
TGTGCCACAAGGAGGGCTAGCGGGATACATACGCAGTATTTT
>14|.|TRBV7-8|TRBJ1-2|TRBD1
CASSNGQGAYGYTF
TGTGCCAGCAGCAACGGACAGGGGGCCTATGGCTACACCTTC
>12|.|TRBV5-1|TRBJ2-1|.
CASSLRDNEQFF
TGCGCCAGCAGCTTGAGAGACAATGAGCAGTTCTTC
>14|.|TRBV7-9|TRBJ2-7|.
CASSEQGKPYEQYF
TGTGCCAGCAGCGAACAGGGAAAGCCCTACGAGCAGTACTTC
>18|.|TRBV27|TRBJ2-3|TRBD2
CATPDPGTSGVSTDTQYF
TGTGCCACCCCCGACCCCGGGACTAGCGGGGTTAGCACAGATACGCAGTATTTT
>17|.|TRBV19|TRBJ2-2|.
CASSMGLGVGNTGELFF
TGTGCCAGTAGTATGGGACTTGGGGTGGGGAACACCGGGGAGCTGTTTTTT
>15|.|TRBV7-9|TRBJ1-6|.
CASSLDSGARSPLHF
TGTGCCAGCAGCTTAGATTCAGGGGCTCGTTCACCCCTCCACTTT
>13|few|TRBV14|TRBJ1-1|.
CASSQGWNTEAFF
TGTGCCAGCAGCCAGGGGTGGAACACTGAAGCTTTCTTT
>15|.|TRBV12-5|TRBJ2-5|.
CASGPPGPRRETQYF
TGTGCTAGTGGTCCTCCGGGACCCCGTCGAGAGACCCAGTACTTC
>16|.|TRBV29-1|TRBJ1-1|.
CSVVVKPRGMNTEAFF
TGCAGCGTTGTTGTCAAACCCCGGGGGATGAACACTGAAGCTTTCTTT
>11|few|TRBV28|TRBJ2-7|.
CASSGLYEQYF
TGTGCCAGCAGTGGCCTCTACGAGCAGTACTTC
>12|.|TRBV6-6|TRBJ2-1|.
CASSYQANEQFF
TGTGCCAGCAGTTATCAAGCGAATGAGCAGTTCTTC
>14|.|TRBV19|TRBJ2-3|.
CASSILQDTDTQYF
TGTGCCAGTAGTATTTTACAGGACACAGATACGCAGTATTTT
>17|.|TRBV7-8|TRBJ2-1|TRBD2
CASSLASASGNENEQFF
TGTGCCAGCAGCTTAGCGTCGGCTAGCGGGAATGAAAATGAGCAGTTCTTC
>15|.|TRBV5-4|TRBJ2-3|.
CASSLMAGSTDTQYF
TGTGCCAGCAGCCTGATGGCGGGGAGCACAGATACGCAGTATTTT
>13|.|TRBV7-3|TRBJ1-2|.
CASYPITLYGYTF
TGTGCCAGTTACCCTATAACTCTCTATGGCTACACCTTC
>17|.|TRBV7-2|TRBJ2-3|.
CASSLGESSLSTDTQYF
TGTGCCAGCAGCTTAGGGGAAAGCAGTCTTAGCACAGATACGCAGTATTTT
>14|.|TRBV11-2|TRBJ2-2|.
CASSLVTGAGELFF
TGTGCCAGCAGCTTAGTCACTGGGGCCGGGGAGCTGTTTTTT
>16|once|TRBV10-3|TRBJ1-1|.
CAISGGGEGVDTEAFF
TGTGCCATCAGTGGGGGAGGTGAGGGTGTGGACACTGAAGCTTTCTTT
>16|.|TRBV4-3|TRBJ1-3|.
CASSAIQGSSGNTIYF
TGCGCCAGCAGCGCCATACAGGGATCTAGTGGAAACACCATATATTTT
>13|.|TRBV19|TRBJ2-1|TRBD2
CASGGGPYNEQFF
TGTGCCAGCGGCGGGGGGCCGTACAATGAGCAGTTCTTC
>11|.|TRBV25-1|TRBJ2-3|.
CASSPQDTQYF
TGTGCCAGCTCTCCCCAAGATACGCAGTATTTT
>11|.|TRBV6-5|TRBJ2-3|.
CASRTDYTQYF
TGTGCCAGCAGGACCGATTATACGCAGTATTTT